The 8 T cell receptor beta chains below all came from one sample that was sequenced in a study of T cell clonality in common variable immunodeficiency. Data came from immunoSEQ multiplex PCR; TCRdb stores just in-frame clones and leaves some out. The sample holds some 42,000 clones, and no clone turns up only once. Findings of the study overall: Common variable immunodeficiency TCR beta sequences reportedly had fewer deletions and N-nucleotide insertions.

Their specific antigens are unknown. Material for sequencing was peripheral blood mononuclear cells. The receptors originated from a human donor with common variable immunodeficiency.

This clone has just a few counts. CDR3 in amino acids: CASSTGGLNLDTQYF. CDR3 DNA (partial): TGTGCCAGCAGCACGGGGGGGCTGAACCTAGATACG. The chain is built from TRBV7-8 and TRBJ2-3; TRBD2 matches at 8 bases. The read terminates 3 residues ahead of where the CDR3 ends, so the germline J gene completes it. CDR1 is SGHVS, CDR2 FQNEAQ, per germline. The CDR3 spans 15 residues. V was pared by 5 bases and J by 5 bases, with 9 bases of the junction left unmatched. The whole variable domain, filled in from reference TRBV7-8 and TRBJ2-3, reads GAGVSQSPRYKVAKRGQDVALRCDPISGHVSLFWYQQALGQGPEFLTYFQNEAQLDKSGLPSDRFFAERPEGSVSTLKIQRTQQEDSAVYLCASSTGGLNLDTQYFGPGTRLTVL.

This clone was counted a few times. The read terminates 3 residues before the CDR3 end, so the remaining end is supplied by the germline J gene. The chain employs TRBV5-1 and TRBJ2-7; 7 bases agree with TRBD1. Germline V gene lookup returns CDR1 SGHRS and CDR2 YFSETQ. The trim removed 1 base at V and 2 bases at J, leaving 3 bases unmatched. This CDR3 contains 14 residues. CDR3 sequence reads: CASSLTGVTYEQYF. The part of the CDR3 DNA that was read is TGCGCCAGCAGCTTGACAGGGGTGACCTACGAG.

This clone was seen many times. The read finishes 3 residues shy of the CDR3 end, and the germline J gene is used to complete it. This specimen includes other DNA sequences encoding the same CDR3. This chain joins TRBV11-2 and TRBJ1-2, with a possible D match to TRBD1 (6 bases). Germline assignment: CDR1 SGHAT and CDR2 FQNNGV. Trimming took 3 bases from V and 5 from J, leaving 7 bases between them. This CDR3 is built from 12 residues. The CDR3 protein is CASSLTGYGYTF. The DNA read from the CDR3 is TGTGCCAGCAGCTTGACAGGTTATGGC.

This clone was counted ten times or more. The missing CDR3 end, 3 residues past where the read stops, is filled in from the germline J gene. The rearrangement links TRBV30 to TRBJ2-7, with 7 positions matching TRBD1. Trimming cost V 5 bases and J 3 bases; bases outside gene matches: 10. CDR1 is GTSNPN, CDR2 SVGIG, per germline (reference sequence). This CDR3 has 14 amino acids. The CDR3 bases that were read are TGTGCCTGGGTAACAGGGGAAAAGGGCTACGAG. Translating gives CAWVTGEKGYE. The full CDR3 reads CAWVTGEKGYEQYF.

In its sample, this clone was seen many times. Sequencing ends 3 residues short of the CDR3 end; the germline J gene provides the rest. The chain joins TRBV7-6 to TRBJ2-7, with 9 bases that match TRBD1. The V and J ends lost 4 bases and 5 bases, in that order; junction bases with no gene match: 6. Per the germline V gene, CDR1 is SGHVS and CDR2 is FNYEAQ. This CDR3 contains 14 residues. The CDR3: CASSSGQGIDEQYF. Incomplete CDR3 DNA: TGTGCCAGCAGCTCCGGACAGGGGATCGACGAG. The complete variable domain, with remaining parts taken from reference TRBV7-6 and TRBJ2-7, reads GAGVSQSPRYKVTKRGQDVALRCDPISGHVSLYWYRQALGQGPEFLTYFNYEAQQDKSGLPNDRFSAERPEGSISTLTIQRTEQRDSAMYRCASSSGQGIDEQYFGPGTRLTVT.

This clone showed up just a few times. The sequence runs out 3 residues before the end of the CDR3; the remainder is reconstructed from the germline J gene. The chain recombines TRBV5-1 with TRBJ2-6; tentatively, D is TRBD2 (6 bases). Germline V gives CDR1 SGHRS, CDR2 YFSETQ. V shed 0 bases and J shed 4 bases, with 11 bases lying between them. The CDR3 length is 16 residues. CDR3 region: CASSLVSAGGANVLTF. The part of the CDR3 DNA that was read is TGCGCCAGCAGCTTGGTGTCGGCGGGGGGGGCCAACGTC.

Worth noting for this clone: The read terminates 3 residues before the CDR3 end, so the remaining end is supplied by the germline J gene. The V gene is TRBV7-2, the J gene TRBJ2-3, with 7 bases fitting TRBD1. Germline V lookup: CDR1 SGHTA, CDR2 FQGNSA. J was trimmed by 3 bases and V by 4 bases; bases with no gene match: 7. The CDR3 runs to 15 residues. The CDR3 sequence: CASSSRQGWTDTQYF. CDR3 bases read: TGTGCCAGCAGCTCCCGACAGGGTTGGACAGATACG.

The CDR3 spells CASSAYVRDYEQYF. Partial CDR3 DNA: TGTGCCAGCAGCGCCTATGTACGAGATTACGAG. This chain joins TRBV5-5 and TRBJ2-7, with no clear D. Read data end 3 residues before the CDR3 end; the end is taken from the germline J gene. The CDR3 covers 14 residues. V was cut by 4 bases and J by 4 bases, with 15 bases left in between. CDR1 SGHKS and CDR2 YYEKEE come from the germline V gene (reference sequence).